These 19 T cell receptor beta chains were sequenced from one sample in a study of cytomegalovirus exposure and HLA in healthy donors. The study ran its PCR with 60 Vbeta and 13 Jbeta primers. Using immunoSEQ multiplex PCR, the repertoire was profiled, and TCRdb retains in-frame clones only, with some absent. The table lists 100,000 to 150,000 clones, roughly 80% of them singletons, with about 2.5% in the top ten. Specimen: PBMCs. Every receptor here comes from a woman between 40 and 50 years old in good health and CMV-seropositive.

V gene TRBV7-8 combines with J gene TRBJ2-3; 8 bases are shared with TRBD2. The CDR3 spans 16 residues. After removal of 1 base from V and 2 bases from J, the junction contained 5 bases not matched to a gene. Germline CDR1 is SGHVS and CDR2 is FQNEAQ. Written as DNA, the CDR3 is TGTGCCAGCAGCTTAGTTGCGGGGGGTTTCACAGATACGCAGTATTTT. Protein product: CASSLVAGGFTDTQYF.

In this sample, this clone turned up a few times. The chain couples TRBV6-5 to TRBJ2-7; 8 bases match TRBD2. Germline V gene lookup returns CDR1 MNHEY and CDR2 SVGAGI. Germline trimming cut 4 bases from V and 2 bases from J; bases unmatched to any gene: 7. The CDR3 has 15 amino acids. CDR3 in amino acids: CASSSGLAAPYEQYF. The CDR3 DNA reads TGTGCCAGCAGTTCAGGACTAGCCGCTCCCTACGAGCAGTACTTC.

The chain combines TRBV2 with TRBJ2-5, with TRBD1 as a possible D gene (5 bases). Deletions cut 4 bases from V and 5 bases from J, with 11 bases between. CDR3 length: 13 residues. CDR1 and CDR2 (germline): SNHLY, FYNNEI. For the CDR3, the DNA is TGTGCCAGCAGTGTGGACAAGACGGAGACCCAGTACTTC. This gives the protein CASSVDKTETQYF.

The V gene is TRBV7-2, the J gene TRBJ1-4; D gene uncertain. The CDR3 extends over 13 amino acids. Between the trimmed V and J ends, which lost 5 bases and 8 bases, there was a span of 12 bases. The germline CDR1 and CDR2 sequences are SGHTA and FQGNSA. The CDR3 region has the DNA TGTGCCAGCAGCCCAGAGGTCCGAGAAAAACTGTTTTTT. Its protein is CASSPEVREKLFF. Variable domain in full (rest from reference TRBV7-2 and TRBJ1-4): GAGVSQSPSNKVTEKGKDVELRCDPISGHTALYWYRQSLGQGLEFLIYFQGNSAPDKSGLPSDRFSAERTGGSVSTLTIQRTQQEDSAVYLCASSPEVREKLFFGSGTQLSVL.

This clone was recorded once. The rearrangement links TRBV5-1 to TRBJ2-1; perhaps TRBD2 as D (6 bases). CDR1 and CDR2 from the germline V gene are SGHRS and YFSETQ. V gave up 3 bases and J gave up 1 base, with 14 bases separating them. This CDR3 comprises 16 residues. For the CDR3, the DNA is TGCGCCAGCAGCTACGGTAGCGGATTTTCCTACAATGAGCAGTTCTTC. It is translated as CASSYGSGFSYNEQFF.

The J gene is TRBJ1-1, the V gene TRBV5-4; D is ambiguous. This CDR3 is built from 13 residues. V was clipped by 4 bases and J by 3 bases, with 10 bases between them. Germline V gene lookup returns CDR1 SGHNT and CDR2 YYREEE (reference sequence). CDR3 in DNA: TGTGCCAGCAGCCTCCTCGGGGACACTGAAGCTTTCTTT. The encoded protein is CASSLLGDTEAFF.

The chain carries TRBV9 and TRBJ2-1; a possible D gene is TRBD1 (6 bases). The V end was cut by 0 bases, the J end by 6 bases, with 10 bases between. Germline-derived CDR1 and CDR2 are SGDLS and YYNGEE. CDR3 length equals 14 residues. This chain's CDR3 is CASSVGVGANEQFF. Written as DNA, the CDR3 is TGTGCCAGCAGCGTAGGGGTGGGGGCCAATGAGCAGTTCTTC.

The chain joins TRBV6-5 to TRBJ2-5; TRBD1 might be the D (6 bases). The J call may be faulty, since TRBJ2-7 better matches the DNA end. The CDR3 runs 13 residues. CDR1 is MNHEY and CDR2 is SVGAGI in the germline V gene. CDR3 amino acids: CASREGQLYEQYF. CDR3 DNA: TGTGCCAGCAGGGAAGGACAGCTATACGAGCAGTACTTC.

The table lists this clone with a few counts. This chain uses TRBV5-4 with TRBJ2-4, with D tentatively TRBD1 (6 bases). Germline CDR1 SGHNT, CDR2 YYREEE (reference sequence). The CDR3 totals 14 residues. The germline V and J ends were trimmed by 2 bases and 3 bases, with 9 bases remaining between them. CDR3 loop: CASSFLGGKNIQYF. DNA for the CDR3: TGTGCCAGCAGCTTTTTAGGGGGCAAAAACATTCAGTACTTC.

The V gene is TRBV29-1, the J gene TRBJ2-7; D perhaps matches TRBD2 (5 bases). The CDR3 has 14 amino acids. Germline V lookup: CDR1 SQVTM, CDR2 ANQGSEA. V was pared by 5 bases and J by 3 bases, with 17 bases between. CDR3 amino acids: CSVSVTGVGYEQYF. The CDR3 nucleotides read TGCAGCGTTTCGGTAACCGGGGTAGGCTACGAGCAGTACTTC.

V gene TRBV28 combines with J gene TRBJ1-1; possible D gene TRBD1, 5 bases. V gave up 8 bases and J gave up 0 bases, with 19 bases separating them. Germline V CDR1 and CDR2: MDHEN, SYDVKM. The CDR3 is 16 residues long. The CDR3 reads CASAPGGASVNTEAFF. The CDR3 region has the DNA TGTGCCAGCGCCCCGGGAGGGGCATCCGTGAACACTGAAGCTTTCTTT.

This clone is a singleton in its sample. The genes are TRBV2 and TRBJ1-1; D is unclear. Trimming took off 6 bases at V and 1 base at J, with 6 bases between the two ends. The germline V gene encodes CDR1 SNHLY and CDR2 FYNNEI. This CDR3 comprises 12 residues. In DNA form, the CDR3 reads TGTGCCAGCAGGCGACAGAACACTGAAGCTTTCTTT. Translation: CASRRQNTEAFF.

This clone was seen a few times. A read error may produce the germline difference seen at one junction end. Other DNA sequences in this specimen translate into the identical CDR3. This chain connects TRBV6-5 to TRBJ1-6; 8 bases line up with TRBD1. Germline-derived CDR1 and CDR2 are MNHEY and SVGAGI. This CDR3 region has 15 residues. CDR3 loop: CAARDRKNYNSPLHF. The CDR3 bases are TGTGCCGCCCGGGACAGGAAAAACTATAATTCCCCCCTCCACTTT.

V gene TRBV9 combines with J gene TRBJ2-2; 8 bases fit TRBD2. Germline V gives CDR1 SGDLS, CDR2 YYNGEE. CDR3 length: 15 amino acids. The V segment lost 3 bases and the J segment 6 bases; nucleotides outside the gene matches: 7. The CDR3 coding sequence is TGTGCCAGCAGCGCCCAACTAGCGGTGGCCGGGGAGCTGTTTTTT. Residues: CASSAQLAVAGELFF.

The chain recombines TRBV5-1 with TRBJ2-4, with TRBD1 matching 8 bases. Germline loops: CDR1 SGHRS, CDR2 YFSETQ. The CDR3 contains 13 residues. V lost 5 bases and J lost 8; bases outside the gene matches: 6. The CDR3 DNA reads TGCGCCAGCAGACCAGGACAGGGCGACATTCAGTACTTC. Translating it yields CASRPGQGDIQYF.

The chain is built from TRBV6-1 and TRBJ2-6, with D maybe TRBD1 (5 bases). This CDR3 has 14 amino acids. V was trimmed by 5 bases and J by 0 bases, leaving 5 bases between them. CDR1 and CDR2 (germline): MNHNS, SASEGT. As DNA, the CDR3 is TGTGCCAGCAGTCAGGGCTCTGGGGCCAACGTCCTGACTTTC. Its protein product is CASSQGSGANVLTF.

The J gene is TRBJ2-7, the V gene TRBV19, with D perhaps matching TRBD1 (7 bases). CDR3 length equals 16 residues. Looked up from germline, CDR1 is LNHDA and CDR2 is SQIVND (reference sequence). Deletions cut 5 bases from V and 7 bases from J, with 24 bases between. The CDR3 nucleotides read TGTGCCAGTAGTGCCACAGGGGACTGGATTGGGGGAGAGCAGTACTTC. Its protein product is CASSATGDWIGGEQYF.

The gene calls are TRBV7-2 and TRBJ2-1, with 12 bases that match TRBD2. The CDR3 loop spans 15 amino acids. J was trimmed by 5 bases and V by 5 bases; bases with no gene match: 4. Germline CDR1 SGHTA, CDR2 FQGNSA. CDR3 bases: TGTGCCAGCAGCGCCCGACTAGCGGGGGACAATGAGCAGTTCTTC. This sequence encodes CASSARLAGDNEQFF.

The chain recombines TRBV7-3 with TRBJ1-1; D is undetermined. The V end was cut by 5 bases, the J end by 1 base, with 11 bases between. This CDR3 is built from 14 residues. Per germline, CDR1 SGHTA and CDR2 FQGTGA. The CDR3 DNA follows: TGTGCCAGCAGCCCCACCGGGAAGAACACTGAAGCTTTCTTT. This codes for CASSPTGKNTEAFF. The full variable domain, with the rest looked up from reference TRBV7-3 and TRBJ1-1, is GAGVSQTPSNKVTEKGKYVELRCDPISGHTALYWYRQSLGQGPEFLIYFQGTGAADDSGLPNDRFFAVRPEGSVSTLKIQRTERGDSAVYLCASSPTGKNTEAFFGQGTRLTVV.